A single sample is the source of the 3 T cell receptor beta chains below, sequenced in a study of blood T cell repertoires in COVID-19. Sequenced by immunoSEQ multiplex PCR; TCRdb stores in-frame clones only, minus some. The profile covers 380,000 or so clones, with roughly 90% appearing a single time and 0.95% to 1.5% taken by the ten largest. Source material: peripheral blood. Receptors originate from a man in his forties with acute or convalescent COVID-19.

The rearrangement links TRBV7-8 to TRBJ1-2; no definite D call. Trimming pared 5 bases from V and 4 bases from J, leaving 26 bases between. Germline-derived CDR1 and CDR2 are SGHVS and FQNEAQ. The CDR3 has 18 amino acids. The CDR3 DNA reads TGTGCCAGCAGCCTGAGCCGGGAACACCGATCTATTACCTATGGCTACACCTTC. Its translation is CASSLSREHRSITYGYTF.

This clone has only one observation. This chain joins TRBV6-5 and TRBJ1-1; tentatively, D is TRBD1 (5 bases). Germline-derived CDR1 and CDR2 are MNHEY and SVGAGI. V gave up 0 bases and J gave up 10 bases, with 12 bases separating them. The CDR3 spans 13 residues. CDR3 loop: CASSYSGGQSAFF. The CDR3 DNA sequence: TGTGCCAGCAGTTACTCGGGGGGTCAGTCAGCTTTCTTT.

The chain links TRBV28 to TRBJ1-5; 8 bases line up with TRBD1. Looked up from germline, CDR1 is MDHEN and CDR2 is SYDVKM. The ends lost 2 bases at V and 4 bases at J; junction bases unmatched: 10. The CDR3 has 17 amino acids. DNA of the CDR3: TGTGCCAGCAGTTTACGAGCAGGGGGCTTTGGAAATCAGCCCCAGCATTTT. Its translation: CASSLRAGGFGNQPQHF.